A selection of T cell receptor beta chains follows, all from one sample in a study of cytomegalovirus exposure and HLA in healthy donors. TCRdb's copy holds only in-frame clones and misses some; the assay was immunoSEQ multiplex PCR. Here the sample spans 300,000 to 400,000 clones, more than 80% being singletons. Sequenced material: PBMCs. The receptors derive from a woman aged 18-29 years in good health and CMV-seronegative. CDR3s include the opening cysteine and the closing phenylalanine or tryptophan. The D gene is left open where the match is weak. Clone sizes are given selectively: once, few, many, or a class where the clone is expanded.

J	size	V	D	CDR3	DNA
TRBJ1-1	.	TRBV19	.	CASTRDAQRNTEAFF	TGTGCCAGTACCCGAGACGCACAGAGGAACACTGAAGCTTTCTTT
TRBJ1-5	.	TRBV27	.	CASSLVGANQPQHF	TGTGCCAGCAGTTTAGTGGGGGCAAACCAGCCCCAGCATTTT
TRBJ2-7	.	TRBV18	TRBD1	CASSPAGTGGREQYF	TGTGCCAGCTCTCCTGCGGGGACAGGAGGACGCGAGCAGTACTTC
TRBJ1-6	.	TRBV11-2	.	CASSASYNSPLHF	TGTGCCAGCAGCGCCAGCTATAATTCACCCCTCCACTTT
TRBJ2-7	.	TRBV6-5	TRBD2	CASSYDRGGVDEQYF	TGTGCCAGCAGTTACGACCGGGGGGGCGTCGACGAGCAGTACTTC
TRBJ2-3	.	TRBV30	.	CAWSPLQARRRDTQYF	TGTGCCTGGAGTCCTTTACAAGCGAGGAGACGAGATACGCAGTATTTT
TRBJ1-5	.	TRBV7-9	TRBD1	CASSRDSSNQPQHF	TGTGCCAGCAGCAGGGACAGTAGCAATCAGCCCCAGCATTTT
TRBJ2-7	.	TRBV6-5	.	CASSYGSRYEQYF	TGTGCCAGCAGTTACGGGAGCCGCTACGAGCAGTACTTC
TRBJ1-5	.	TRBV2	.	CASSLEQANQPQHF	TGTGCCAGCAGTCTGGAACAGGCGAATCAGCCCCAGCATTTT
TRBJ2-4	.	TRBV29-1	TRBD1	CSVEVPGQVLDIQYF	TGCAGCGTTGAGGTCCCCGGACAGGTCTTGGACATTCAGTACTTC
TRBJ2-7	.	TRBV5-1	TRBD1	CASSLAGQGTGEQYF	TGCGCCAGCAGCTTGGCGGGACAGGGGACGGGAGAGCAGTACTTC
TRBJ2-7	few	TRBV6-5	.	CASSYKQSYEQYF	TGTGCCAGCAGTTACAAACAGAGTTACGAGCAGTACTTC
TRBJ2-7	.	TRBV5-4	.	CASSFGGATSYEQYF	TGTGCCAGCAGCTTCGGCGGCGCGACCTCCTACGAGCAGTACTTC
TRBJ1-1	.	TRBV11-2	TRBD1	CASSLGPGQGGLNTEAFF	TGTGCCAGCAGCTTAGGGCCGGGACAGGGGGGGCTAAACACTGAAGCTTTCTTT
TRBJ2-5	.	TRBV9	.	CASSGVAAQETQYF	TGTGCCAGCAGCGGGGTAGCGGCGCAAGAGACCCAGTACTTC
TRBJ2-7	.	TRBV10-2	TRBD2	CASRGLVLEQYF	TGCGCCAGCAGGGGACTAGTTCTCGAGCAGTACTTC
TRBJ2-5	.	TRBV4-1	TRBD2	CASSQEGTSGGETQYF	TGCGCCAGCAGCCAAGAAGGGACTAGCGGGGGAGAGACCCAGTACTTC
TRBJ1-3	.	TRBV7-2	.	CASSPLGNTIYF	TGTGCCAGCAGCCCGCTAGGAAACACCATATATTTT
TRBJ1-5	.	TRBV6-1	.	CASSEGWEEQPQHF	TGTGCCAGCAGTGAAGGTTGGGAGGAACAGCCCCAGCATTTT
TRBJ2-3	.	TRBV29-1	TRBD2	CSAAPTSADTQYF	TGCAGCGCCGCCCCTACTAGCGCAGATACGCAGTATTTT
TRBJ2-2	.	TRBV5-1	.	CASSPSRTSRDTGELFF	TGCGCCAGCAGCCCCTCCCGCACCTCACGGGACACCGGGGAGCTGTTTTTT
TRBJ1-4	.	TRBV2	TRBD1	CASTDRGGEKLFF	TGTGCCAGTACTGACAGGGGAGGGGAAAAACTGTTTTTT
TRBJ2-5	.	TRBV6-1	TRBD1	CATDRAYQETQYF	TGTGCAACGGACAGGGCCTACCAAGAGACCCAGTACTTC
TRBJ1-2	few	TRBV27	TRBD1	CASSDRENYGYTF	TGTGCCAGCAGCGACAGGGAGAACTATGGCTACACCTTC
TRBJ1-2	.	TRBV4-2	.	CASSQSQGNYGYTF	TGTGCCAGCAGCCAGAGCCAGGGGAACTATGGCTACACCTTC
TRBJ1-5	.	TRBV11-2	.	CASSLGQYQPQHF	TGTGCCAGCAGCTTAGGACAGTATCAGCCCCAGCATTTT
TRBJ2-1	.	TRBV28	.	CASSLNLFVEQFF	TGTGCCAGCAGTCTAAACCTTTTCGTAGAGCAGTTCTTC
TRBJ2-5	.	TRBV5-1	TRBD1	CASSTDGQGYETQYF	TGCGCCAGCAGCACCGATGGACAGGGGTATGAGACCCAGTACTTC
TRBJ1-2	.	TRBV4-1	.	CASSQDLYRASEVNYGYTF	TGCGCCAGCAGCCAAGATCTCTACAGGGCTTCTGAGGTTAACTATGGCTACACCTTC
TRBJ2-5	.	TRBV27	TRBD2	CASSPGLAAQETQYF	TGTGCCAGCAGTCCAGGACTAGCGGCCCAAGAGACCCAGTACTTC
TRBJ1-5	.	TRBV28	.	CASKDSIINQPQHF	TGTGCCAGCAAGGACAGCATTATCAATCAGCCCCAGCATTTT
TRBJ2-1	.	TRBV7-9	.	CASSPRGVGLGSYNEQFF	TGTGCCAGCAGCCCCAGGGGAGTAGGGTTGGGTTCATACAATGAGCAGTTCTTC
TRBJ2-5	.	TRBV2	.	CASSESLYQETQYF	TGTGCCAGCAGTGAATCCCTCTACCAAGAGACCCAGTACTTC
TRBJ1-5	.	TRBV28	.	CASRLGRNNQPQHF	TGTGCCAGCAGGTTAGGCAGAAACAATCAGCCCCAGCATTTT
TRBJ2-7	.	TRBV25-1	TRBD2	CASSELAGGAYEQYF	TGTGCCAGCAGTGAACTAGCGGGAGGAGCCTACGAGCAGTACTTC
TRBJ2-3	.	TRBV9	TRBD1	CASGPGTGDTDTQYF	TGTGCCAGCGGTCCCGGGACAGGAGACACAGATACGCAGTATTTT
TRBJ2-1	.	TRBV27	.	CASSLLGLTNEQFF	TGTGCCAGCAGTTTGCTAGGACTAACCAATGAGCAGTTCTTC
TRBJ2-7	.	TRBV28	.	CASSGPPFQGPSYEQYF	TGTGCCAGCAGTGGCCCACCCTTCCAGGGGCCCTCCTACGAGCAGTACTTC
TRBJ1-5	.	TRBV28	TRBD1	CASSWTGHSNQPQHF	TGTGCCAGCAGCTGGACAGGGCATAGCAATCAGCCCCAGCATTTT
TRBJ2-3	once	TRBV30	.	CAWSGTFTTDTQYF	TGTGCCTGGAGCGGGACATTTACCACAGATACGCAGTATTTT
TRBJ2-5	.	TRBV6-4	.	CASSREAGTQETQYF	TGTGCCAGCAGTCGTGAGGCGGGCACCCAAGAGACCCAGTACTTC
TRBJ2-7	.	TRBV2	.	CASRQGYEQYF	TGTGCCAGCAGGCAGGGGTACGAGCAGTACTTC
TRBJ2-7	.	TRBV27	.	CASSLGGEQYF	TGTGCCAGCAGTTTGGGGGGCGAGCAGTACTTC
TRBJ1-1	.	TRBV5-1	.	CASTSGTKAFF	TGCGCCAGCACCTCCGGGACAAAAGCTTTCTTT